These 21 T cell receptor beta chains were all obtained from the same sample, sequenced in a study of cytomegalovirus exposure and HLA in healthy donors. PCR employed 60 Vbeta and 13 Jbeta primers. TCRdb keeps only in-frame clones here, not all; method: immunoSEQ multiplex PCR. The repertoire holds around 100,000 clones, approximately 82% seen once, with 22% in the top ten. The specimen sequenced was PBMCs. These receptors were obtained from a young man in good health and CMV-seropositive.

V gene TRBV2 combines with J gene TRBJ1-1; D remains ambiguous. This CDR3 has 13 residues. V was pared by 7 bases and J by 1 base, with 10 bases between. Germline lookup yields CDR1 SNHLY and CDR2 FYNNEI. CDR3: CASTSYRNTEAFF. The CDR3, as DNA: TGTGCCAGCACTTCTTACAGGAACACTGAAGCTTTCTTT. The full variable domain, its missing parts supplied by reference TRBV2 and TRBJ1-1, is EPEVTQTPSHQVTQMGQEVILRCVPISNHLYFYWYRQILGQKVEFLVSFYNNEISEKSEIFDDQFSVERPDGSNFTLKIRSTKLEDSAMYFCASTSYRNTEAFFGQGTRLTVV.

The CDR3 DNA reads TGTGCCAGCAGCTTGGATTTGGGGGGTTGGAACACCATATATTTT. This codes for CASSLDLGGWNTIYF. The chain recombines TRBV5-4 with TRBJ1-3; tentative D call: TRBD1 (5 bases). Trimming shortened V by 0 bases and J by 7 bases, and 14 bases separated the two germline ends. Germline values: CDR1 SGHNT, CDR2 YYREEE (reference sequence). The CDR3 consists of 15 residues.

The chain links TRBV2 to TRBJ2-7; 8 bases line up with TRBD1. The CDR3 is made up of 16 amino acids. V gave up 8 bases and J gave up 11 bases; unmatched junction bases: 23. Germline CDR1 is SNHLY and CDR2 is FYNNEI. The CDR3 sequence is CASLQRQGTWATAEYF. DNA of the CDR3: TGTGCCAGCCTGCAGCGACAGGGGACGTGGGCTACGGCGGAGTACTTC.

V is TRBV15 and J is TRBJ2-2, with D possibly matching TRBD2 (5 bases). The CDR3 contains 17 residues. Trimming cost V 0 bases and J 4 bases, with 15 bases left between them. Germline CDR1 is LNHNV and CDR2 is YYDKDF (reference sequence). The chain's CDR3 is CATSRDLGRAGTGELFF. In nucleotides, the CDR3 is TGTGCCACCAGCAGAGATCTAGGGCGCGCGGGCACCGGGGAGCTGTTTTTT.

The rearrangement links TRBV2 to TRBJ2-1; 8 nucleotides agree with TRBD1. Trimming removed 6 bases from V and 8 bases from J; junction bases left unmatched: 6. Germline lookup yields CDR1 SNHLY and CDR2 FYNNEI. CDR3 length: 13 residues. CDR3: CASSLDRGDEQFF. Written as DNA, the CDR3 is TGTGCCAGCAGCCTAGACAGGGGCGATGAGCAGTTCTTC.

The gene calls are TRBV7-2 and TRBJ1-3; possible D gene TRBD1, 6 bases. Trimming took off 5 bases at V and 4 bases at J, with 12 bases between the two ends. This CDR3 comprises 14 residues. In germline, CDR1 is SGHTA, CDR2 FQGNSA. Here the CDR3 reads CASSLGGLGNTIYF. For the CDR3, the DNA is TGTGCCAGCAGCCTAGGGGGACTCGGAAACACCATATATTTT. Based on the CDR3 plus reference TRBV7-2 and TRBJ1-3, the full variable domain is GAGVSQSPSNKVTEKGKDVELRCDPISGHTALYWYRQSLGQGLEFLIYFQGNSAPDKSGLPSDRFSAERTGGSVSTLTIQRTQQEDSAVYLCASSLGGLGNTIYFGEGSWLTVV.

The genes are TRBV5-1 and TRBJ1-2; 8 bases map to TRBD1. Trimming cost V 3 bases and J 4 bases; bases outside gene matches: 2. The germline V gene has CDR1 SGHRS and CDR2 YFSETQ. This CDR3 comprises 13 residues. The CDR3 loop reads CASSSQGGYGYTF. The CDR3 nucleotides are TGCGCCAGCAGCTCACAGGGGGGCTATGGCTACACCTTC.

This clone was picked up one time. J is TRBJ2-2 and V is TRBV5-1; TRBD2 aligns across 9 bases. The CDR3 loop spans 15 amino acids. The V segment lost 4 bases and the J segment 8 bases; nucleotides outside the gene matches: 9. The V gene's germline CDR1 is SGHRS and CDR2 YFSETQ. CDR3: CASSRAGGIGGELFF. CDR3 sequence (DNA): TGCGCCAGCAGCCGGGCGGGAGGGATCGGAGGGGAGCTGTTTTTT.

The V gene is TRBV2, the J gene TRBJ1-5; a weak D match, TRBD1 (6 bases). Germline lookup yields CDR1 SNHLY and CDR2 FYNNEI. The CDR3 totals 15 residues. Trimming removed 3 bases at V and 6 bases at J, with 15 bases between. CDR3 sequence (DNA): TGTGCCAGCAGTGATTTGGGGGGGCGTGGTCAGCCCCAGCATTTT. It is translated as CASSDLGGRGQPQHF.

This rearrangement joins TRBV5-1 to TRBJ1-1, with D perhaps TRBD1 (6 bases). Germline values: CDR1 SGHRS, CDR2 YFSETQ. V lost 0 bases, J lost 5 bases, and 14 bases lay in between. This CDR3 is 15 amino acids long. CDR3 protein: CASSLGFGGRTEAFF. The CDR3, as DNA: TGCGCCAGCAGCTTGGGCTTCGGGGGGCGTACTGAAGCTTTCTTT.

This chain joins TRBV19 and TRBJ2-7, with a weak D call TRBD2 (6 bases). The V end was cut by 4 bases, the J end by 4 bases, with 17 bases between. The CDR3 contains 15 residues. Germline CDR1 and CDR2: LNHDA and SQIVND (reference sequence). The CDR3 is CASSTAGYPIYEQYF. CDR3 nucleotides: TGTGCCAGTAGTACTGCGGGGTACCCTATTTACGAGCAGTACTTC.

The count of this clone is one. The CDR3 DNA reads TGTGCCAGCAGTTTAGGGGACAGCCCTGCAGATACGCAGTATTTT. It yields the protein CASSLGDSPADTQYF. V usage is TRBV28 and J usage is TRBJ2-3, with TRBD1 matching 7 bases. V lost 2 bases and J lost 4; bases outside the gene matches: 6. The CDR3 has 15 amino acids. The germline CDR1 and CDR2 sequences are MDHEN and SYDVKM.

The chain couples TRBV25-1 to TRBJ1-4; D is unresolved. The CDR3 extends over 12 amino acids. Germline V gene data show CDR1 as MGHDK and CDR2 as SYGVNS. V dropped 6 bases and J dropped 3 bases, with 5 bases sitting between them. The CDR3 nucleotides read TGTGCCAGCAGGGGAGCTAATGAAAAACTGTTTTTT. It translates to CASRGANEKLFF.

The chain combines TRBV28 with TRBJ1-5, with 7 bases identical to TRBD1. CDR3 length: 15 amino acids. The V gene end was trimmed by 3 bases and the J gene end by 3 bases; junction bases not matched to a gene: 5. CDR1 is MDHEN and CDR2 is SYDVKM in the germline V gene. The CDR3 coding sequence is TGTGCCAGCAGTTTCCTCGACAGGGACAATCAGCCCCAGCATTTT. This codes for CASSFLDRDNQPQHF.

The V gene is TRBV5-1, the J gene TRBJ2-1; a weak D match, TRBD2 (5 bases). The CDR3 sequence is 16 residues long. The germline V and J ends were trimmed by 2 bases and 0 bases, with 12 bases remaining between them. Germline-derived CDR1 and CDR2 are SGHRS and YFSETQ. The CDR3 protein is CASSFGGQSSYNEQFF. The CDR3 coding sequence is TGCGCCAGCAGCTTTGGCGGGCAGAGCTCCTACAATGAGCAGTTCTTC.

The chain carries TRBV6-5 and TRBJ1-2; TRBD1 agrees at 8 bases. Germline V CDR1 and CDR2: MNHEY, SVGAGI. V gave up 4 bases and J gave up 8 bases; unmatched junction bases: 9. This CDR3 region has 14 residues. The CDR3: CASSSKRTGNGYTF. DNA of the CDR3: TGTGCCAGCAGTTCTAAACGGACAGGGAACGGCTACACCTTC.

The chain joins TRBV4-2 to TRBJ2-3, with 9 bases matching TRBD1. Germline V gives CDR1 LGHNA, CDR2 YNFKEQ. The CDR3 sequence is 16 residues long. The V and J ends lost 0 bases and 3 bases, in that order; junction bases with no gene match: 4. The CDR3 coding sequence is TGTGCCAGCAGCCAAGAACGACAGGGGGGGACAGATACGCAGTATTTT. Protein sequence: CASSQERQGGTDTQYF.

This rearrangement joins TRBV7-2 to TRBJ2-5; D call uncertain. The CDR3 length is 12 residues. Trimming left V 2 bases short and J 4 bases short, with 5 bases between. The germline CDR1 and CDR2 sequences are SGHTA and FQGNSA. This CDR3 reads CASSLLVETQYF. CDR3 in DNA: TGTGCCAGCAGCTTACTAGTAGAGACCCAGTACTTC.

The CDR3 DNA reads TGTGCCACCGACATACAGGGGGCTGGCACCGGGGAGCTGTTTTTT. It is translated as CATDIQGAGTGELFF. The gene calls are TRBV11-2 and TRBJ2-2; 9 nucleotides align to TRBD1. V lost 10 bases and J lost 4; bases outside the gene matches: 10. This CDR3 has 15 residues. Per the germline V gene, CDR1 is SGHAT and CDR2 is FQNNGV.

The table lists this clone with a few counts. V and J are TRBV28 and TRBJ2-4; weak D call: TRBD1 (7 bases). The V gene's germline CDR1 is MDHEN and CDR2 SYDVKM. The CDR3 runs to 15 residues. Trimming pared 5 bases from V and 9 bases from J, leaving 20 bases between. The CDR3, as DNA: TGTGCCAGCAGTACCACTTTACAGGGGACTGGCATTCAGTACTTC. It encodes CASSTTLQGTGIQYF.

The gene calls are TRBV5-1 and TRBJ2-3, with a possible D match to TRBD1 (6 bases). Deletions cut 0 bases from V and 3 bases from J, with 14 bases between. The length of the CDR3 is 16 residues. Germline V gene sequence: CDR1 SGHRS, CDR2 YFSETQ. Here the CDR3 reads CASSLDGTTGTDTQYF. The CDR3, as DNA: TGCGCCAGCAGCTTGGACGGGACGACAGGAACAGATACGCAGTATTTT.